This record concerns one TCR beta chain sequence. The antigen remains unidentified. Other DNA sequences within the sample encode an identical CDR3. These data are taken from a study of cytomegalovirus exposure and HLA in healthy donors. Study-wide findings and caveats: Cytomegalovirus status, reportedly, was diagnosed with high specificity and sensitivity by the classifier. Near-uniform donor sequencing depth was presumed by presence/absence analyses. The study carried out a later analysis of TCR beta sequences. It associated some 18,000 of them with specific HLA alleles at a false discovery rate of 0.05. Versus the roughly 690-donor mean, an Asian-associated ancestry cluster reportedly showed fewer N-insertions in a later analysis.

The J segment lost 4 bases and the V segment lost 4 bases, leaving 6 bases of the junction unmatched. The CDR3 contains 15 residues. Germline V gene data show CDR1 as SGHDT and CDR2 as YYEEEE. Vbeta (60) and Jbeta (13) primers were used in the PCR. Profiling relied on immunoSEQ multiplex PCR, and the TCRdb table lists in-frame clones only, not all of them. The table lists approximately 290,000 clones, 80% of them singletons. The chain recombines TRBV5-6 with TRBJ1-2, with 11 bases that match TRBD1. The sample comprised PBMCs. The TCR was taken from a girl aged 2-15 years in good health and CMV-seronegative. The DNA of the CDR3 is TGTGCCAGCAGCGCAGGACAGGGGGCTGTCTATGGCTACACCTTC. This codes for CASSAGQGAVYGYTF.